This TCR beta chain was retrieved from a study of blood T cell dynamics during melanoma immunotherapy. The table came from immunoSEQ multiplex PCR; TCRdb's copy has only in-frame clones and leaves some out. The sample yields about 5,600 clones, more than 80% seen once. Germline V CDR1 and CDR2: SGHDT, YYEEEE. The CDR3 consists of 13 residues. Points on this clone: This likely traces to a read error, being one base from a far larger clone.

Time point given: week 3, after first cycle of checkpoint inhibitor. Apart from a couple of fast progressors, RECIST 1.1 response was judged 12 weeks post-infusion. Patients had no prior systemic cancer treatment, immunosuppressants or other active cancers. This clonotype was sampled from a human donor with melanoma. Some clones in this sample may be carry-over from other donors' samples. Specimen: blood, collected from a patient treated with checkpoint blockade. The rearrangement links TRBV5-6 to TRBJ1-5; D is perhaps TRBD1 (6 bases). This chain's CDR3 is CASSLAGDQPQLF. DNA of the CDR3: TGTGCCAGCAGCTTGGCAGGGGATCAGCCCCAGCTTTTT.